Listed below are T cell receptor beta chains from one sample, sequenced in a study of T cell responses to AZD1222 COVID-19 vaccine. The protocol was immunoSEQ multiplex PCR, while the TCRdb copy is restricted to in-frame clones and leaves out a portion. The repertoire consists of under 35,000 clones, with over 75% occurring once and the leading ten covering 9.5% to 12%. Sequencing was performed on peripheral blood, taken 28 days after the second AZD1222 dose. The receptors derive from an adult who received the AZD1222 COVID-19 vaccine. The CDR3 runs from the conserved cysteine through the conserved F or W. Each record gives: CDR3 length, J gene, clone size, V gene, D gene, CDR3 protein, CDR3 DNA. The D gene is left open where the match is weak. Size is omitted from some rows. Given values are once, few, many or a class for expanded clones.

>11|TRBJ1-2|NA|TRBV20-1|NA
CSARSRAGYTF
TGCAGTGCTAGATCCAGGGCTGGCTACACCTTC
>15|TRBJ2-1|NA|TRBV11-3|NA
CASSLRGSPYNEQFF
TGTGCCAGCAGCTTACGGGGATCCCCTTACAATGAGCAGTTCTTC
>13|TRBJ1-3|NA|TRBV13|NA
CASSLLSGNTIYF
TGTGCCAGCAGCTTACTTTCTGGAAACACCATATATTTT
>15|TRBJ1-4|few|TRBV27|NA
CASSPTGVTNEKLFF
TGTGCCAGCAGTCCTACGGGTGTAACTAATGAAAAACTGTTTTTT
>19|TRBJ2-7|NA|TRBV7-2|TRBD2
CASSLAFRPSGGSSYEQYF
TGTGCCAGCAGCTTAGCGTTCAGGCCTAGCGGGGGGTCCTCCTACGAGCAGTACTTC
>14|TRBJ2-7|NA|TRBV27|NA
CASSLGPGAGEQYF
TGTGCCAGCAGTTTAGGTCCCGGGGCGGGGGAGCAGTACTTC
>15|TRBJ2-7|NA|TRBV7-9|TRBD1
CASSPWTGPSREQYF
TGTGCCAGCAGCCCCTGGACAGGACCCTCCCGCGAGCAGTACTTC
>14|TRBJ1-1|NA|TRBV19|TRBD1
CASNMDRGFTEAFF
TGTGCCAGTAACATGGACAGGGGGTTCACTGAAGCTTTCTTT
>16|TRBJ2-5|NA|TRBV4-2|NA
CASSQASGSGGETQYF
TGTGCCAGCAGCCAAGCCTCTGGAAGTGGAGGAGAGACCCAGTACTTC
>14|TRBJ2-7|NA|TRBV11-2|NA
CASSLEVAGYEQYF
TGTGCCAGCAGCTTAGAAGTTGCCGGCTACGAGCAGTACTTC
>14|TRBJ1-6|NA|TRBV4-2|NA
CASSQDPGISPLHF
TGTGCCAGCAGCCAAGATCCGGGAATTTCACCCCTCCACTTT
>14|TRBJ2-7|NA|TRBV18|NA
CASSPNSPSYEQYF
TGTGCCAGCTCACCAAACAGCCCCTCCTACGAGCAGTACTTC
>18|TRBJ1-1|NA|TRBV9|TRBD1
CASSADAVPGQGRTEAFF
TGTGCCAGCAGCGCGGACGCCGTACCGGGACAGGGTCGCACTGAAGCTTTCTTT
>15|TRBJ2-2|NA|TRBV3-1/TRBV3-2|NA
CASSLTGSSTGELFF
TGTGCCAGCAGCCTTACCGGGAGTTCCACCGGGGAGCTGTTTTTT
>14|TRBJ2-3|NA|TRBV11-3|TRBD2
CASSLAGGVDTQYF
TGTGCCAGCAGCTTAGCGGGGGGGGTAGATACGCAGTATTTT
>16|TRBJ1-6|NA|TRBV4-2|TRBD1
CASSQEQGAYNSPLHF
TGTGCCAGCAGCCAGGAACAGGGGGCATATAATTCACCCCTCCACTTT
>14|TRBJ2-3|NA|TRBV5-1|TRBD2
CASSLSGGADTQYF
TGCGCCAGCAGCTTAAGCGGGGGGGCAGATACGCAGTATTTT
>13|TRBJ2-7|NA|TRBV5-4|NA
CASSSPGPFQQYF
TGTGCCAGCAGCTCTCCGGGGCCATTCCAGCAGTACTTC
>12|TRBJ1-6|once|TRBV12-3/TRBV12-4|TRBD1
CASGQANSPLHF
TGTGCCAGCGGACAGGCGAATTCACCCCTCCACTTT
>16|TRBJ2-7|few|TRBV21-1|NA
CASSKARQAHSYEQYF
TGTGCCAGCAGCAAAGCGCGCCAGGCCCACTCCTACGAGCAGTACTTC